The clone carrying this T cell receptor (beta chain) was seen more than once but under ten times. MiXCR, run by TCRdb on the reads, gives a single entry per CDR3 protein. Seen here are about 260,000 distinct CDR3 sequences, approximately 14% observed once, and the top ten hold around 9%. This sample is drawn from a study of T cell repertoires in cytomegalovirus infection. Trimming cost V 4 bases and J 5 bases, with 18 bases left between them. Germline V gives CDR1 MNHEY, CDR2 SVGEGT. CDR3 size: 16 residues. The sample comprised PBMCs. The V call is TRBV6-2 or TRBV6-3, the J call TRBJ2-1; D perhaps matches TRBD2 (6 bases). This clonotype was obtained from a human donor in good health (CMV status not recorded). Some clones in this sample may be carry-over from other donors' samples. CDR3: CASSSRNLRDHNEQFF. CDR3 DNA sequence: TGTGCCAGCAGTTCCCGGAATTTGCGGGACCACAATGAGCAGTTCTTC.